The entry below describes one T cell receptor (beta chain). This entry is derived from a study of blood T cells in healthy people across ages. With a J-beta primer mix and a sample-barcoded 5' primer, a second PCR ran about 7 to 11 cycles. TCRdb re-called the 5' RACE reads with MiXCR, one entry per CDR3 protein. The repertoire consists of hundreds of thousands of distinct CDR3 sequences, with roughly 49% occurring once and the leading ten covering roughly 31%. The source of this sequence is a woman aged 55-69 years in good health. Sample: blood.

The CDR3 nucleotides are TGCGCCAGCAGAGTATTTTCCACAGATACGCAGTATTTT. Translating gives CASRVFSTDTQYF. The V gene is TRBV5-1, the J gene TRBJ2-3; D gene uncertain. V was cut by 5 bases and J by 2 bases, with 9 bases left in between. Germline V gives CDR1 SGHRS, CDR2 YFSETQ. The CDR3 covers 13 residues. The full variable domain, completed using reference TRBV5-1 and TRBJ2-3, is KAGVTQTPRYLIKTRGQQVTLSCSPISGHRSVSWYQQTPGQGLQFLFEYFSETQRNKGNFPGRFSGRQFSNSRSEMNVSTLELGDSALYLCASRVFSTDTQYFGPGTRLTVL.